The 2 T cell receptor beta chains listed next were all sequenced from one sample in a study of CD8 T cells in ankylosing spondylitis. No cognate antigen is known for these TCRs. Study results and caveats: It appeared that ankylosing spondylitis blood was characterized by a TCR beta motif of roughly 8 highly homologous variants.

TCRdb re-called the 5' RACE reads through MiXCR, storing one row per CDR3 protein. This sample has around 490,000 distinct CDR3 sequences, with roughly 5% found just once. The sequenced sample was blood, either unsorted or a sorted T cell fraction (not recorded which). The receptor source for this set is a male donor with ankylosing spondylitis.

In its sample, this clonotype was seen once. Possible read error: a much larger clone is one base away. CDR3 nucleotide sequence: TGCAGTGCCGCCTTTAACTATGGCCACACCTTC. It encodes CSAAFNYGHTF. The chain has TRBV20-1 and TRBJ1-2; D remains ambiguous. Germline V gene data show CDR1 as DFQATT and CDR2 as SNEGSKA (reference sequence). This CDR3 comprises 11 residues.

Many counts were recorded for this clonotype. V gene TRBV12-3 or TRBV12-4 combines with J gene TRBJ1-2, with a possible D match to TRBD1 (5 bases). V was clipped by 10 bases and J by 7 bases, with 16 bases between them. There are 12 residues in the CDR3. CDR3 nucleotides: TGTGCCAACCAAAGGGGCCGGGGTGGCTACACCTTC. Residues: CANQRGRGGYTF.